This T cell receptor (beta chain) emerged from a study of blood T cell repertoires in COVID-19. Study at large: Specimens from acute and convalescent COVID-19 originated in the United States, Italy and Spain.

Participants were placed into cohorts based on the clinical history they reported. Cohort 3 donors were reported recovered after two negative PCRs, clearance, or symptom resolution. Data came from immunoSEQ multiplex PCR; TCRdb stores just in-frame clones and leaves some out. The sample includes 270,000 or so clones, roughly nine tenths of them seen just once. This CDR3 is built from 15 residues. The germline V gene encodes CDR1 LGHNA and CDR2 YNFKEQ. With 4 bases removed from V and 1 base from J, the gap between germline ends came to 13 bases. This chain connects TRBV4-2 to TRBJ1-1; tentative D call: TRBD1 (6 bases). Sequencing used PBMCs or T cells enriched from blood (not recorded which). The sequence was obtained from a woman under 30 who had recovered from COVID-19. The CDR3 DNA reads TGTGCCAGCAGCCCAGGGGAAGGGGGGAACACTGAAGCTTTCTTT. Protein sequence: CASSPGEGGNTEAFF.